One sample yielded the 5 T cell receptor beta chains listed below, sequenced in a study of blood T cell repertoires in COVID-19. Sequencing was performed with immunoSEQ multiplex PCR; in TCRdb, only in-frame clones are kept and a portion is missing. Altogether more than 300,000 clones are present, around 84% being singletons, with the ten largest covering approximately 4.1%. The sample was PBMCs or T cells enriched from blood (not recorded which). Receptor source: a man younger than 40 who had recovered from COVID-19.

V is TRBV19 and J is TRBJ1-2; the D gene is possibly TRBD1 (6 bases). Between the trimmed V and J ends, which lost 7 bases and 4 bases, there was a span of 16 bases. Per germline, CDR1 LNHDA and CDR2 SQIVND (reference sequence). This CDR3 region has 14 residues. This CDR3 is CASTQPDRSYGYTF. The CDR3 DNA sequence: TGTGCCAGTACTCAACCCGACAGGTCCTATGGCTACACCTTC. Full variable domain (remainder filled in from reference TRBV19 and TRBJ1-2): DGGITQSPKYLFRKEGQNVTLSCEQNLNHDAMYWYRQDPGQGLRLIYYSQIVNDFQKGDIAEGYSVSREKKESFPLTVTSAQKNPTAFYLCASTQPDRSYGYTFGSGTRLTVV.

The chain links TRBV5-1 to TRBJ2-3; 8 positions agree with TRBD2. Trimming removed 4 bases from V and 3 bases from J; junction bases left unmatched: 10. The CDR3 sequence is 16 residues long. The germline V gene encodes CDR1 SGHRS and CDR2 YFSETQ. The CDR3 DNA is TGCGCCAGCAGCCTTCCCGCTAGCGGGTTAACAGATACGCAGTATTTT. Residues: CASSLPASGLTDTQYF.

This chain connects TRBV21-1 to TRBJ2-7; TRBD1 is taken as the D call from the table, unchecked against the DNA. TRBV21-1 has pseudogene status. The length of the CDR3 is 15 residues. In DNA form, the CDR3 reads TGTGCCAGCAGCCATTGGGGCAGGGTCCCCTACGAGCAGTACTTC. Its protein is CASSHWGRVPYEQYF.

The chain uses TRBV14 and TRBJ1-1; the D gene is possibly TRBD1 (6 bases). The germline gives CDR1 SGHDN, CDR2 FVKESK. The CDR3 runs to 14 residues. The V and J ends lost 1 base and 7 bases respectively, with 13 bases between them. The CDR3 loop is CASSQGGPTLEAFF. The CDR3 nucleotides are TGTGCCAGCAGCCAAGGGGGGCCGACACTTGAAGCTTTCTTT. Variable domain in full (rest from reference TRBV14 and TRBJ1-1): EAGVTQFPSHSVIEKGQTVTLRCDPISGHDNLYWYRRVMGKEIKFLLHFVKESKQDESGMPNNRFLAERTGGTYSTLKVQPAELEDSGVYFCASSQGGPTLEAFFGQGTRLTVV.

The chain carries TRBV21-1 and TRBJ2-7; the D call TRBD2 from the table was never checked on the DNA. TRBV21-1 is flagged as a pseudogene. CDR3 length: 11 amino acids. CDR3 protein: CASSVRYEQYF. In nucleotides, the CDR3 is TGTGCCAGCAGCGTCCGGTACGAGCAGTACTTC.